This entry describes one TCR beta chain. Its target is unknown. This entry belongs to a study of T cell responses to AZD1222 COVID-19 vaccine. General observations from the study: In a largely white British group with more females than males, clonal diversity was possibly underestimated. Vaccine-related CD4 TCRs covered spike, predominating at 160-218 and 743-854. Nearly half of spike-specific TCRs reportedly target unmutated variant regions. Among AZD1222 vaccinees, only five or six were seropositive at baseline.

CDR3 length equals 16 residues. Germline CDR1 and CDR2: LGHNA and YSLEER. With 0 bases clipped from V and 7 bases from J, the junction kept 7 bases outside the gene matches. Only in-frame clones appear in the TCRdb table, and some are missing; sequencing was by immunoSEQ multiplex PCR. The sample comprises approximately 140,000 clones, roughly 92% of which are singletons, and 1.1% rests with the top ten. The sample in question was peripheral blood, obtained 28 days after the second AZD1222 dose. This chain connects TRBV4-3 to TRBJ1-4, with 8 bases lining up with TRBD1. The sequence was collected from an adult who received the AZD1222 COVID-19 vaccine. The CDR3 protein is CASSQDRTGRGEKLFF. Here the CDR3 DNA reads TGCGCCAGCAGCCAAGATCGGACAGGGAGAGGTGAAAAACTGTTTTTT.